This T cell receptor (beta chain) was profiled in a study of regulatory T cells in long-lasting Graves disease. Looking at the study overall: Freshly diagnosed Graves' patients had used antithyroid drugs for under 3 months. Overall study findings and caveats: Gene preferences differed: TRBV28, TRBJ1-2, TRBJ2-5 in persistent cases. Accuracy may have been reduced by the small sample size.

Time point of the sample: newly diagnosed GD, antithyroid drugs for less than 3 months. PBMC RNA was the source of the TCR library. This clonotype has only a few counts. Its antigen is not known. Combining iRepertoire HTBI primers with Arm-PCR of CDR3 regions, the authors built TCR beta libraries. TCRdb ran MiXCR on the multiplex PCR reads and lists one entry per CDR3 protein. The table includes 250,000 or so distinct CDR3 sequences, 20% to 25% detected once. In germline, CDR1 is SGHNT, CDR2 YYREEE (reference sequence). The CDR3 is 18 amino acids. Between the trimmed V and J ends, which lost 2 bases and 0 bases, there was a span of 20 bases.

The sequencing used peripheral blood mononuclear cells (PBMCs), collected at new diagnosis, from a patient treated with antithyroid drugs. This TCR came from a female donor with Graves disease. The V gene is TRBV5-4, the J gene TRBJ1-1; D remains ambiguous. CDR3 in DNA: TGTGCCAGCAGCTTTTCCGGCAGGCCAACACTAATGAACACTGAAGCTTTCTTT. Amino acids: CASSFSGRPTLMNTEAFF.